This T cell receptor beta chain was retrieved from a study of cytomegalovirus exposure and HLA in healthy donors. Findings and caveats of the study: An analysis done earlier found most TCR beta V segments productive about 87% or about 30% of the time.

V dropped 3 bases and J dropped 3 bases, with 12 bases sitting between them. This CDR3 has 14 amino acids. The germline CDR1 and CDR2 sequences are MNHEY and SMNVEV (reference sequence). With 60 Vbeta and 13 Jbeta primers, the PCR was carried out. In the source study's methods: A later analysis counted 65 million to 90 million unique TCR beta chains, 9.5 million to 13 million shared. Clones were read by immunoSEQ multiplex PCR, and TCRdb kept only the in-frame ones, dropping some. The DNA was the basis for D and trimming; V, J and clone size are from that table. The sample holds fewer than 150,000 clones; about 80% are singletons and the top ten take 5% to 7.5%. This clone has only a few counts. Its antigen is undetermined.

The sequencing input was PBMCs. The clonotype originates from a woman in her forties in good health and CMV-seropositive. This chain connects TRBV27 to TRBJ2-7; unclear D gene. The CDR3 region is CASSFVGSFYEQYF. In nucleotides, the CDR3 is TGTGCCAGCAGTTTTGTGGGCTCCTTCTACGAGCAGTACTTC.